The T cell receptor beta chain described here comes from a study of T cell responses to AZD1222 COVID-19 vaccine. Study summary: Timing groups of about 4 and about 12 weeks for second doses were pooled. The study's findings and limits: Spike-specific TCR depth and breadth grew after two AZD1222 doses.

This CDR3 has 13 residues. Trimming removed 6 bases from V and 2 bases from J, with 11 bases in between. Germline CDR1 and CDR2: MDHEN and SYDVKM. This clone has only one observation. Its antigen is still unknown. TCRdb's copy holds only in-frame clones and misses some; the assay was immunoSEQ multiplex PCR. The sample gives some 150,000 clones, about 90% of which show up once; more than 3% is in the top ten. Sequenced here: peripheral blood, sampled on day 0 of AZD1222 vaccination. The receptor was derived from an adult in good health. The chain recombines TRBV28 with TRBJ2-7; D possibly corresponds to TRBD1 (6 bases). The CDR3 DNA sequence: TGTGCCAGCAGGTATACAGGGACCTACGAGCAGTACTTC. Amino acids: CASRYTGTYEQYF. The full variable domain, rest sourced from reference TRBV28 and TRBJ2-7, is DVKVTQSSRYLVKRTGEKVFLECVQDMDHENMFWYRQDPGLGLRLIYFSYDVKMKEKGDIPEGYSVSREKKERFSLILESASTNQTSMYLCASRYTGTYEQYFGPGTRLTVT.